The clone carrying this T cell receptor (beta chain) was detected a few times. The antigen is unknown. This sample was taken from a study of CD8 T cells in ankylosing spondylitis. Study findings and constraints: Disease-linked clones had a CD8+ phenotype and relatively low frequency in peripheral blood. Ankylosing spondylitis blood appeared to carry a characteristic TCR beta motif of eight or nine highly homologous variants. Reportedly, significant enrichment of disease-linked clones occurred in matched ankylosing spondylitis synovial fluid.

Germline lookup yields CDR1 MNHNS and CDR2 SASEGT. The CDR3 spans 14 residues. The ends lost 4 bases at V and 7 bases at J; junction bases unmatched: 8. Making use of molecular barcodes, quantitative 5'-RACE generated TCR beta libraries. TCRdb used MiXCR to reprocess the 5' RACE reads, holding one entry per CDR3 protein. The table has hundreds of thousands of distinct CDR3 sequences, about 10% seen once. The chain recombines TRBV6-1 with TRBJ2-7, with TRBD2 matching 9 bases. The source material was blood, either unsorted or a sorted T cell fraction (not recorded which). The sequence was collected from a male donor with ankylosing spondylitis. The CDR3 DNA is TGTGCCAGCAGTGGGCAGGCGGGAGGGAGGGAGCAGTACTTC. Its translation is CASSGQAGGREQYF.